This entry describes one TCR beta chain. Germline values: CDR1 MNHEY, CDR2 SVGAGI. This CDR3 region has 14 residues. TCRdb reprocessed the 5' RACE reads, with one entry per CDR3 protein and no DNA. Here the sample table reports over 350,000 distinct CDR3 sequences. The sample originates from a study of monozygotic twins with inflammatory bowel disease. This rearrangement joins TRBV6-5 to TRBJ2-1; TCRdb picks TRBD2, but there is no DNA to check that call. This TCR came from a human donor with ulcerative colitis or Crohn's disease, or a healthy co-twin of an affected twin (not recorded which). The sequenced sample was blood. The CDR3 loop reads CASSYLSSGAEQFF.